The subject of this entry is one T cell receptor (beta chain). Its target is not known. RNA transcripts served as template for amplifying TCR beta CDR3 sequences. The authors performed first-round RT-PCR with HTBI primers and then a second-round multiplex PCR. In TCRdb, the multiplex PCR reads were re-called with MiXCR into one record per CDR3 protein. The repertoire includes around 400,000 distinct CDR3 sequences, approximately 21% of them detected once, and roughly 3% sits in the top ten. This sample is part of a study of Graves' ophthalmopathy and Graves' hyperthyroidism. Aged 18 to 65, hyperthyroidism patients had been newly diagnosed, with under 2 months' duration. General observations from the study: Cross-validated, the 13-signature model showed 87.88%/81.08% sensitivity/specificity, and 80%/75% in the test set.

Sequenced sample: peripheral blood. This sequence was found in a woman between 18 and 29 years old with stable Graves' hyperthyroidism.

CDR3 sequence (DNA): TGCAGCGTTGAGGAGAAAGGGACAGTCTCCTACGAGCAGTACTTC. Residues: CSVEEKGTVSYEQYF. The chain has TRBV29-1 and TRBJ2-7; 7 bases match TRBD1. This CDR3 spans 15 amino acids. Trimming at V came to 3 bases and at J to 0 bases, leaving 8 bases not matched to a gene. Germline CDR1 is SQVTM and CDR2 is ANQGSEA.